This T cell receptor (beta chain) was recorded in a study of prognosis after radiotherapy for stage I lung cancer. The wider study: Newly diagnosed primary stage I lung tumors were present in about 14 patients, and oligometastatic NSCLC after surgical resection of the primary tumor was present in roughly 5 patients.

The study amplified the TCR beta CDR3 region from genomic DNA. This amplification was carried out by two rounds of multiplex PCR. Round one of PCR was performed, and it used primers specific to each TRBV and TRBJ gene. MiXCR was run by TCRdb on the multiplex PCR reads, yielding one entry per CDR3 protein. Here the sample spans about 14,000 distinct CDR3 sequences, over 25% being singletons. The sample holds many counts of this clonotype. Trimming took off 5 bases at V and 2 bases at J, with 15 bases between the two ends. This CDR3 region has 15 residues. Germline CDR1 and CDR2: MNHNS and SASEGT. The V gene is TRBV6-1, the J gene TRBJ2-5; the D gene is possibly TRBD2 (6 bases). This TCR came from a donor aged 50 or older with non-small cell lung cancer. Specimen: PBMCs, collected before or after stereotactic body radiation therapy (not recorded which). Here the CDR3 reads CASSLGGTGQETQYF. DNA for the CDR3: TGTGCCAGCAGTCTTGGCGGGACGGGTCAAGAGACCCAGTACTTC.